This T cell receptor beta chain derives from a study of shared clonotypes between healthy human individuals. Study overall: A couple of women and a few men aged 18 to 49 made up the donors. Overall study results and limits: Clonotypes shared by all four donors outscored non-shared clonotypes in generation probability. Among several donors, roughly 5% of naive CD4 clonotypes were found in common.

A remark on this clone: The target antigen is unknown. Other nucleotide sequences in the sample specify the same CDR3.

The data were produced by immunoSEQ multiplex PCR, yet TCRdb's version contains in-frame clones alone and is incomplete. The sample yields over 2 million clones, 85% to 95% seen once. Specimen: naive CD4+ T cells from PBMCs. The subset here: CD45RA+ positively selected. This receptor was taken from a man aged 18 to 29 in good health. Some clones in this sample may be carry-over from other donors' samples.

The CDR3: CASSYAANTGELFF. The CDR3, as DNA: TGTGCCAGCAGTTATGCCGCGAACACCGGGGAGCTGTTTTTT. The rearrangement links TRBV6-5 to TRBJ2-2; D not resolved. CDR3 length equals 14 residues. Germline V gene sequence: CDR1 MNHEY, CDR2 SVGAGI. Trimming took 3 bases from V and 0 from J, leaving 5 bases between them.